The rows below give T cell receptor beta chains drawn from one sample of a study of response to subunit inactivated influenza vaccine. TCRdb passed the RT-PCR reads through MiXCR, listing each CDR3 protein once. Seen here are more than 250,000 distinct CDR3 sequences, roughly 22% observed once, and the top ten hold roughly 10%. Specimen: PBMCs from blood, collected about 20 months after vaccination. These receptors were taken from a man between 50 and 69 years old who received an inactivated influenza vaccine. Each CDR3 is given with its conserved first and last residue. D genes are given only for firm matches. Expanded clones get a size class; other rows say once, few or many, or leave the size out.

CASSLGPPGGNQPQHF | TGTGCCAGCAGCTTAGGCCCCCCAGGGGGCAATCAGCCCCAGCATTTT | TRBJ1-5 | . | TRBV11-2 | few
CASSLALDSGNTIYF | TGTGCCAGCAGCTTAGCGCTAGACTCTGGAAACACCATATATTTT | TRBJ1-3 | . | TRBV7-9 | .
CASKLGSYEQYF | TGTGCCAGCAAGTTAGGTTCTTACGAGCAGTACTTC | TRBJ2-7 | . | TRBV11-2 | .
CASSLNGVIDEQFF | TGTGCCAGCAGCTTAAACGGCGTTATTGATGAGCAGTTCTTC | TRBJ2-1 | . | TRBV7-3 | many
CSAASGTLNQPQHF | TGCAGTGCTGCCTCCGGGACACTTAATCAGCCCCAGCATTTT | TRBJ1-5 | . | TRBV20-1 | few
CASSDQNTEALF | TGTGCCAGCAGCGACCAGAACACTGAAGCTTTATTT | TRBJ1-1 | . | TRBV7-6 | few
CASSYNRASREKLFF | TGTGCCAGCAGTTACAACAGGGCGTCGCGTGAAAAACTGTTTTTT | TRBJ1-4 | . | TRBV6-5 | .
CSVDWAASTDTQYF | TGCAGCGTTGATTGGGCGGCTAGCACAGATACGCAGTATTTT | TRBJ2-3 | . | TRBV29-1 | .
CASRGTRPNYGYTF | TGTGCCAGCAGAGGGACACGGCCTAACTATGGCTACACCTTC | TRBJ1-2 | . | TRBV6-1 | few
CASSSLTNEQFF | TGTGCCAGCAGCAGCCTCACGAATGAGCAGTTCTTC | TRBJ2-1 | . | TRBV7-2 | .
CASTEQMNTEAFF | TGTGCCAGTACTGAACAAATGAACACTGAAGCTTTCTTT | TRBJ1-1 | . | TRBV19 | .
CASSFAAGRGNEKLFF | TGTGCCAGCAGTTTCGCCGCAGGGAGGGGAAATGAAAAACTGTTTTTT | TRBJ1-4 | . | TRBV12-3/TRBV12-4 | few
CAIGTFQETQYF | TGTGCCATCGGGACGTTCCAAGAGACCCAGTACTTC | TRBJ2-5 | . | TRBV2 | .
CASSQDLSREAIYNEQFF | TGCGCCAGCAGCCAAGACCTCTCGAGGGAGGCTATCTACAATGAGCAGTTCTTC | TRBJ2-1 | . | TRBV4-3 | few
CSVGRTGEKLFF | TGCAGCGTTGGGAGGACCGGTGAAAAACTGTTTTTT | TRBJ1-4 | . | TRBV29-1 | .
CASATQGYEQYF | TGTGCCAGCGCGACCCAGGGCTACGAGCAGTACTTC | TRBJ2-7 | . | TRBV2 | .
CASSRDSTSSYEQYF | TGTGCCAGCAGCCGAGACTCCACGAGCTCCTACGAGCAGTACTTC | TRBJ2-7 | . | TRBV4-2 | .
CASSSLFGDGYTF | TGTGCCAGCAGTTCCCTCTTCGGGGATGGCTACACCTTC | TRBJ1-2 | . | TRBV6-5 | .
CATSRVLGAGNQPQHF | TGTGCCACCAGCAGAGTTTTGGGAGCCGGCAATCAGCCCCAGCATTTT | TRBJ1-5 | . | TRBV15 | few
CASSQVPWDTQYF | TGTGCCAGCAGCCAAGTCCCCTGGGATACGCAGTATTTT | TRBJ2-3 | . | TRBV14 | few
CSATTQRSTEAFF | TGCAGTGCTACGACACAAAGGAGCACTGAAGCTTTCTTT | TRBJ1-1 | . | TRBV20-1 | many
CASSLSRAEQSF | TGTGCCAGCAGCTTGTCCCGTGCTGAGCAGTCCTTC | TRBJ2-1 | . | TRBV5-6 | .
CASSQGEASYEQYF | TGTGCCAGCAGCCAAGGGGAAGCCAGCTACGAGCAGTACTTC | TRBJ2-7 | . | TRBV4-2 | .
CSARDYGGNTGELFF | TGCAGTGCTAGAGATTATGGCGGTAACACCGGGGAGCTGTTTTTT | TRBJ2-2 | . | TRBV20-1 | few
CSASLILRLEGSYNEQFF | TGCAGTGCTAGCCTCATACTACGACTAGAAGGCTCCTACAATGAGCAGTTCTTC | TRBJ2-1 | . | TRBV20-1 | .
CSASFPLDRTQETQYF | TGCAGTGCTAGTTTTCCTTTGGACAGAACCCAAGAGACCCAGTACTTC | TRBJ2-5 | . | TRBV20-1 | .
CASTTAWNEQFF | TGTGCCAGCACGACGGCATGGAATGAGCAGTTCTTC | TRBJ2-1 | . | TRBV18 | .
CASSLVPLGTSINEQFF | TGTGCCAGCAGCTTAGTTCCGCTCGGGACTAGCATCAATGAGCAGTTCTTC | TRBJ2-1 | TRBD2 | TRBV7-3 | few
CASKPMTGVAETQYF | TGCGCCAGCAAACCTATGACAGGGGTGGCAGAGACCCAGTACTTC | TRBJ2-5 | TRBD1 | TRBV5-1 | .
CASSLSGQGITEAFF | TGTGCCAGCAGTTTATCGGGGCAGGGGATCACTGAAGCTTTCTTT | TRBJ1-1 | . | TRBV27 | .
CASSMPAGYGYTF | TGTGCCAGTAGTATGCCAGCTGGCTATGGCTACACCTTC | TRBJ1-2 | . | TRBV19 | few
CASSLEVFGIQYF | TGCGCCAGCAGCTTGGAGGTTTTTGGCATTCAGTACTTC | TRBJ2-4 | . | TRBV5-1 | .
CASSQDLREKLFF | TGCGCCAGCAGCCAAGATCTGAGGGAAAAACTGTTTTTT | TRBJ1-4 | . | TRBV4-3 | few
CASSPQGPYGYTF | TGTGCCAGCAGCCCACAGGGTCCGTATGGCTACACCTTC | TRBJ1-2 | . | TRBV7-2 | many
CSVTLTGGRGETQYF | TGCAGCGTTACTCTAACAGGGGGCAGGGGGGAGACCCAGTACTTC | TRBJ2-5 | TRBD1 | TRBV29-1 | once
CASRALGGDADTQYF | TGTGCCAGCAGAGCTTTAGGGGGCGACGCAGATACGCAGTATTTT | TRBJ2-3 | TRBD1 | TRBV6-4 | few
CASSLVVQRDNQPQHF | TGTGCCAGCAGCTTGGTGGTGCAGCGCGACAATCAGCCCCAGCATTTT | TRBJ1-5 | . | TRBV5-5 | few
CSVANRGRFSGANVLTF | TGCAGCGTTGCTAACAGGGGGCGCTTTTCTGGGGCCAACGTCCTGACTTTC | TRBJ2-6 | TRBD1 | TRBV29-1 | .
CASSSTGFYGYTF | TGTGCCAGCAGCTCGACAGGGTTCTATGGCTACACCTTC | TRBJ1-2 | TRBD1 | TRBV7-9 | many
CASSPPRTTITDTQYF | TGTGCCAGCAGTCCGCCAAGGACAACCATCACAGATACGCAGTATTTT | TRBJ2-3 | . | TRBV28 | many
CASSVSGQVNTEAFF | TGTGCCAGCAGTGTTTCGGGACAGGTGAACACTGAAGCTTTCTTT | TRBJ1-1 | TRBD1 | TRBV2 | .
CASSPGGVGSPLHF | TGTGCCAGCAGCCCCGGAGGTGTGGGGTCACCCCTCCACTTT | TRBJ1-6 | . | TRBV6-2/TRBV6-3 | many
CASSQDLGGPYGYTF | TGTGCCAGCAGCCAAGATCTCGGGGGGCCCTATGGCTACACCTTC | TRBJ1-2 | . | TRBV3-1 | many
CASSLLATNYGYTF | TGTGCCAGCAGCTTGTTGGCGACTAACTATGGCTACACCTTC | TRBJ1-2 | . | TRBV5-5 | few
CASRPGQQNEKLFF | TGTGCCAGCAGACCGGGACAGCAGAATGAAAAACTGTTTTTT | TRBJ1-4 | TRBD1 | TRBV7-9 | many
CATSMPLTSGRSDEQFF | TGTGCCACCAGCATGCCCTTGACTAGCGGGAGGTCCGATGAGCAGTTCTTC | TRBJ2-1 | TRBD2 | TRBV15 | .
CASSIDGSTGELFF | TGTGCCAGCAGCATCGACGGGAGCACCGGGGAGCTGTTTTTT | TRBJ2-2 | . | TRBV7-8 | .
CASRKNGRNYEQYF | TGTGCCAGCAGGAAAAACGGCAGGAACTACGAGCAGTACTTC | TRBJ2-7 | . | TRBV6-2/TRBV6-3 | .
CASSAGTSEYNEQFF | TGCGCCAGCAGTGCCGGGACTAGCGAGTACAATGAGCAGTTCTTC | TRBJ2-1 | TRBD2 | TRBV10-1 | .
CASSLAMGEETQYF | TGTGCCAGCAGCTTAGCAATGGGGGAAGAGACCCAGTACTTC | TRBJ2-5 | . | TRBV7-9 | few
CASSLRQGNQPQHF | TGTGCCAGCAGTTTACGGCAGGGCAATCAGCCCCAGCATTTT | TRBJ1-5 | . | TRBV12-3/TRBV12-4 | many
CASSQELLRDYATDTQYF | TGTGCCAGCAGCCAAGAGCTCCTCCGGGACTATGCAACAGATACGCAGTATTTT | TRBJ2-3 | TRBD2 | TRBV4-2 | .